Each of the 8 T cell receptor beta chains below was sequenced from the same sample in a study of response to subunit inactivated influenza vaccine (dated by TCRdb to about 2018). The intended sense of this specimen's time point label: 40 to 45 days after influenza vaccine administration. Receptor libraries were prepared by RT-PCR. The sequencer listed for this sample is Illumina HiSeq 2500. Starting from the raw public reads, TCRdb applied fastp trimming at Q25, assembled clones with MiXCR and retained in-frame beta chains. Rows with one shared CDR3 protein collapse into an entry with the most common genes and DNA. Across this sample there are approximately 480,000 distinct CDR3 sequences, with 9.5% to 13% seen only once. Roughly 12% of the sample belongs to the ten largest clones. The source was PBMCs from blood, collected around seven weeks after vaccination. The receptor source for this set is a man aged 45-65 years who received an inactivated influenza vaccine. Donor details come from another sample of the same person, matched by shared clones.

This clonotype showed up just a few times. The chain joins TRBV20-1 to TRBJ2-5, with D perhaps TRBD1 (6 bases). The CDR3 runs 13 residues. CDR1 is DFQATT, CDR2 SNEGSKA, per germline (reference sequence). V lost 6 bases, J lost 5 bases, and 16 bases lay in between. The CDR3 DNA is TGCAGTGCCCCCCAGGGGTGGGGGGAGACCCAGTACTTC. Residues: CSAPQGWGETQYF.

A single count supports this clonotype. This CDR3 reads CASSLVKTGTGPTGELFF. In DNA, the CDR3 is TGTGCCAGCAGCTTAGTGAAAACCGGGACAGGGCCCACCGGGGAGCTGTTTTTT. The V gene is TRBV11-2, the J gene TRBJ2-2, with 9 bases fitting TRBD1. Germline V lookup: CDR1 SGHAT, CDR2 FQNNGV. This CDR3 has 18 amino acids. With 1 base clipped from V and 4 bases from J, the junction kept 10 bases outside the gene matches.

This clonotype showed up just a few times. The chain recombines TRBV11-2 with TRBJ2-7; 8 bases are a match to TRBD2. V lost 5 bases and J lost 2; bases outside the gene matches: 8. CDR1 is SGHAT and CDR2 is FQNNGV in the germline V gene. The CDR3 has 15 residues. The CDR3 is CASSPAAGGTYEQYF. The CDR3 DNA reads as TGTGCCAGCAGCCCCGCGGCGGGGGGTACCTACGAGCAGTACTTC.

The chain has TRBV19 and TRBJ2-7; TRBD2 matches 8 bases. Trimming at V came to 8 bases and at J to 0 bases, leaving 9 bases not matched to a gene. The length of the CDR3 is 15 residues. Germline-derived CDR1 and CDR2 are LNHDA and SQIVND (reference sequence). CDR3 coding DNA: TGTGCCAGTTCAAGACTAGCGAATTACTCCTACGAGCAGTACTTC. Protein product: CASSRLANYSYEQYF.

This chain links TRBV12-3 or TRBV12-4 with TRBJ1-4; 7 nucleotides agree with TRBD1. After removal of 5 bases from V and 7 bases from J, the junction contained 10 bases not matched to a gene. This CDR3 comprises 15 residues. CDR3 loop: CASSRQGQRGEKLFF. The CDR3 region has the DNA TGTGCCAGCAGTCGACAGGGTCAGAGAGGTGAAAAACTGTTTTTT.

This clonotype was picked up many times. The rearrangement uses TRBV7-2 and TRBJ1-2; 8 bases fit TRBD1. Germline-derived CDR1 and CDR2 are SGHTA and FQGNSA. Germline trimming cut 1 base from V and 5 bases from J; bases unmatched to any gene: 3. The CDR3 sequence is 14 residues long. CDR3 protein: CASSLVGQGYGYTF. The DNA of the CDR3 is TGTGCCAGCAGCTTAGTCGGACAGGGTTATGGCTACACCTTC. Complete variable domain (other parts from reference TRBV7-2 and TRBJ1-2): GAGVSQSPSNKVTEKGKDVELRCDPISGHTALYWYRQSLGQGLEFLIYFQGNSAPDKSGLPSDRFSAERTGGSVSTLTIQRTQQEDSAVYLCASSLVGQGYGYTFGSGTRLTVV.

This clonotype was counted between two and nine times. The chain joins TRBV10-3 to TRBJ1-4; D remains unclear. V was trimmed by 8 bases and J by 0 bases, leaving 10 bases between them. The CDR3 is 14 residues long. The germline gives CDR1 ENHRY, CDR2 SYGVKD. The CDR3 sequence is CAIGSAATNEKLFF. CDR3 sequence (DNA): TGTGCCATCGGTAGTGCAGCAACTAATGAAAAACTGTTTTTT.

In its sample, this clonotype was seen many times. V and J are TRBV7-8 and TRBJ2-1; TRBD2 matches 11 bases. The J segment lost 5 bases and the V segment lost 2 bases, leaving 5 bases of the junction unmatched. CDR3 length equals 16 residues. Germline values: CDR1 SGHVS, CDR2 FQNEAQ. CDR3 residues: CASSLSASGGHNEQFF. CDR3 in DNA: TGTGCCAGCAGCTTAAGTGCTAGCGGGGGGCACAATGAGCAGTTCTTC. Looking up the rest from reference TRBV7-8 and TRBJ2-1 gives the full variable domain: GAGVSQSPRYKVAKRGQDVALRCDPISGHVSLFWYQQALGQGPEFLTYFQNEAQLDKSGLPSDRFFAERPEGSVSTLKIQRTQQEDSAVYLCASSLSASGGHNEQFFGPGTRLTVL.